The clone carrying this T cell receptor (beta chain) was counted only a few times. What it binds is unknown. Looked up from germline, CDR1 is KGHDR and CDR2 is SFDVKD. This CDR3 has 14 residues. Trimming pared 2 bases from V and 6 bases from J, leaving 12 bases between. The source of the sample is a study of T cells in Graves' hyperthyroidism and ophthalmopathy. At the level of the study: Peripheral blood was collected at initial diagnosis, before any treatment.

General study findings and limits: Ophthalmopathy was told apart from stable hyperthyroidism by a 13 V-J model.

Amplification yielded TCR beta CDR3 regions, with RNA transcripts as the source. HTBI primers were used for first-round RT-PCR of the TCR CDR3. TCRdb reanalysed the multiplex PCR reads using MiXCR and keeps one entry per CDR3 protein. The sample yields under 350,000 distinct CDR3 sequences, less than 15% seen once. Every diagnosis used clinical symptoms, serum thyroxine and TRAb, thyroid ultrasound and orbital computed tomography. The blood sample was taken at first hyperthyroidism diagnosis, before any ophthalmopathy symptoms. Sequenced input: blood. This TCR came from a woman aged 30 to 39 with Graves' hyperthyroidism that later progressed to Graves' ophthalmopathy. The J gene is TRBJ1-2, the V gene TRBV24-1; D is unresolved. The CDR3 loop reads CATSDSRGWDGYTF. The CDR3 region has the DNA TGTGCCACCAGTGATTCCCGTGGCTGGGATGGCTACACCTTC.